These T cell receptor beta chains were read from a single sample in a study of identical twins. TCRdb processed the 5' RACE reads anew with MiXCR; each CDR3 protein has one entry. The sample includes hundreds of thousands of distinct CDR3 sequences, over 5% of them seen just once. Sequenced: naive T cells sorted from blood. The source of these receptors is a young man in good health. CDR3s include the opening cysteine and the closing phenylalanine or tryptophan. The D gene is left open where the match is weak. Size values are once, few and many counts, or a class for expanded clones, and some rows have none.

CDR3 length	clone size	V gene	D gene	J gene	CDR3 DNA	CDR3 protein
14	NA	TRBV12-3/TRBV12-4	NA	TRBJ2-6	TGTGCCAGCAGTTTCGGCAGGAGGGTTGACGTCCTGACTTTC	CASSFGRRVDVLTF
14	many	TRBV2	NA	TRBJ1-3	TGTGCCAGCATTCGCGCGGCAGGCAGGAACACCATATATTTT	CASIRAAGRNTIYF
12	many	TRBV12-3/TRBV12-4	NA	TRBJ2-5	TGTGCCAGCAGTGACGACGGGGAGACCCAGTACTTC	CASSDDGETQYF
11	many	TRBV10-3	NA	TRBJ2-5	TGTGCCATCAGGGATCAAGAGACCCAGTACTTC	CAIRDQETQYF
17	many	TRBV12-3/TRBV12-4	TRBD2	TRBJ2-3	TGTGCCAGCAGTTCGGGTTTGAGAGCGGGAGTAAAAGATACGCAGTATTTT	CASSSGLRAGVKDTQYF
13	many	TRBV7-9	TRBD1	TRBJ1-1	TGTGCCAGCAGCTTGACAGGGGCCACTGAAGCTTTCTTT	CASSLTGATEAFF
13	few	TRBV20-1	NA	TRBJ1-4	TGCAGTGCTAGAACCACAGGGAATGAAAAACTGTTTTTT	CSARTTGNEKLFF
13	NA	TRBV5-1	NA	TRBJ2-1	TGCGCCAGCAGCTTACCCCAGGGGCCTGAGCAGTTCTTC	CASSLPQGPEQFF
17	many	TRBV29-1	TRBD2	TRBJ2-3	TGCAGCGTTGACACCTTCACCGGGACTAGCGGGAGTGATACGCAGTATTTT	CSVDTFTGTSGSDTQYF
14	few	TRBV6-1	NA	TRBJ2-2	TGTGCCAGCACGGACGGGAGAGGGAGCGGGGAGCTGTTTTTT	CASTDGRGSGELFF
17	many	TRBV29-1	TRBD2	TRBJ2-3	TGCAGCGTTGAGGGGGCGCGGGGGTCAGCGGGAGCAGATACGCAGTATTTT	CSVEGARGSAGADTQYF
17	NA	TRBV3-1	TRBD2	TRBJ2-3	TGTGCCAGCAGCCAAGATCGGCTAGCGGGAGCTGGAGATACGCAGTATTTT	CASSQDRLAGAGDTQYF
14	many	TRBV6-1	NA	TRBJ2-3	TGTGCCAGCAGTGAAGCGCTTCCGCTTGATACGCAGTATTTT	CASSEALPLDTQYF
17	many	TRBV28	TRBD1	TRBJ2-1	TGTGCCAGTATGGGAGCACAGGGGCTCAGCTCCTACAATGAGCAGTTCTTC	CASMGAQGLSSYNEQFF
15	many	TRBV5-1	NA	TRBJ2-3	TGCGCCAGCAGCTTGGGTGGCGGAACGACAGATACGCAGTATTTT	CASSLGGGTTDTQYF
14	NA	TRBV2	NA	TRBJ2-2	TGTGCCAGCAGCGACTATATCTCGGCGGGGGAGCTGTTTTTT	CASSDYISAGELFF
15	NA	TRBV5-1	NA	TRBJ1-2	TGCGCCAGCAGCTTGGCGGCAGGCACAGGCTATGGCTACACCTTC	CASSLAAGTGYGYTF
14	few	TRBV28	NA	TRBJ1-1	TGTGCCAGCAGTTCCCGGGGGGTTAGAACTGAAGCTTTCTTT	CASSSRGVRTEAFF
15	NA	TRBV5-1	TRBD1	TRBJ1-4	TGCGCCAGCAGTTTGGGGACAGGGGCCTATGAAAAACTGTTTTTT	CASSLGTGAYEKLFF
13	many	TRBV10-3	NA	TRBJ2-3	TGTGCCATAGCTGGCGGCGAGGGTGATACGCAGTATTTT	CAIAGGEGDTQYF
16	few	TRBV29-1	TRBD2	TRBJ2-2	TGCAGCGTTGTGGCTAGCGGGAGAAGAGACACCGGGGAGCTGTTTTTT	CSVVASGRRDTGELFF
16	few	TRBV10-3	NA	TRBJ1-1	TGTGCCATCAGTGGTGGAGTCGGATTTCGGGACACTGAAGCTTTCTTT	CAISGGVGFRDTEAFF
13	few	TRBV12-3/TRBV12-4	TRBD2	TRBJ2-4	TGTGCCAGCAGGGGGACTAACCTACCCATTCAGTACTTC	CASRGTNLPIQYF
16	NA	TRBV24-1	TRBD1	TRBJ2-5	TGTGCCACCAGTCCGGGACAGGGGGCCTTCCAAGAGACCCAGTACTTC	CATSPGQGAFQETQYF
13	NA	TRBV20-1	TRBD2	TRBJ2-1	TGCAGTGCTAGAGCGGCTAGCGGAATCGAGCAGTTCTTC	CSARAASGIEQFF
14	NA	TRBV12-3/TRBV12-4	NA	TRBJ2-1	TGTGCCACAATTGGGGTTAGCTCCTACAATGAGCAGTTCTTC	CATIGVSSYNEQFF
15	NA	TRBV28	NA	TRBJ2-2	TGTGCCAGCATCTCCGGGACTTTTAACACCGGGGAGCTGTTTTTT	CASISGTFNTGELFF
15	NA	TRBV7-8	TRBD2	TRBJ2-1	TGTGCCAGCAGCTTTTCTAGCGGTGCCTACAATGAGCAGTTCTTC	CASSFSSGAYNEQFF
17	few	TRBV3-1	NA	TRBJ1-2	TGTGCCAGCAGCCAAGATTTAGGGCCAGATATGGCTTATGGCTACACCTTC	CASSQDLGPDMAYGYTF
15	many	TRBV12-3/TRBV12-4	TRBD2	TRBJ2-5	TGTGCCAGCAGCTCCGGGACTAGCGGGAAGGAGACCCAGTACTTC	CASSSGTSGKETQYF
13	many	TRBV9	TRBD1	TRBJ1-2	TGTGCCAGCAGCGAGGACAGGGAGTATGGCTACACCTTC	CASSEDREYGYTF
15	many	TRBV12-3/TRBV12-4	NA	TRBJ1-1	TGTGCCAGCAGTCCCTTCCAGACTATGAACACTGAAGCTTTCTTT	CASSPFQTMNTEAFF
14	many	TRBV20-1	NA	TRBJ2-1	TGCAGTGCTAGACCGGGGAGCTCCTACAATGAGCAGTTCTTC	CSARPGSSYNEQFF
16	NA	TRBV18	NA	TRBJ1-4	TGTGCCAGCTCGACTGTTTTTGGAGGAATCGTTGAAAAACTGTTTTTT	CASSTVFGGIVEKLFF
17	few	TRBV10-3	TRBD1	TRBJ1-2	TGTGCCATCAGTGAGCACCCCCAGGGGGCTATACCCTATGGCTACACCTTC	CAISEHPQGAIPYGYTF
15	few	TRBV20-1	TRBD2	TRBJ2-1	TGCAGTGCGAGGGCGCTAGCGGCGTCCTACAATGAGCAGTTCTTC	CSARALAASYNEQFF
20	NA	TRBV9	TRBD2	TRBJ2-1	TGTGCCAGCAGCGTAGGACAAGGGATGACTAGAGCGGGATCCTACAATGAGCAGTTCTTC	CASSVGQGMTRAGSYNEQFF
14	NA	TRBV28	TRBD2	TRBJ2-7	TGTGCCAGCTTAGCGGGAGGGCCCGTCCACGAGCAGTACTTC	CASLAGGPVHEQYF
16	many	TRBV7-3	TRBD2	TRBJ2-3	TGTGCCAGCAGCCGGACTAGCGGAGGGCGCACAGATACGCAGTATTTT	CASSRTSGGRTDTQYF
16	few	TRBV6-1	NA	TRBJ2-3	TGTGCCAGCAGTGAAGCGTCTCCGGGGGTAACAGATACGCAGTATTTT	CASSEASPGVTDTQYF
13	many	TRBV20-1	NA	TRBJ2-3	TGCAGTGCTTACAGGACAGCCACAGATACGCAGTATTTT	CSAYRTATDTQYF
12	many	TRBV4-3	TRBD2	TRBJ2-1	TGCGCCAGCAGCCAAGTAGCGGGGGAGCAGTTCTTC	CASSQVAGEQFF
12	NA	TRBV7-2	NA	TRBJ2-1	TGTGCCAGCAGCTTATTTTTCAGGGAGCAGTTCTTC	CASSLFFREQFF
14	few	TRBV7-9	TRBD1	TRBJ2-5	TGTGCCAGCAGCGTGGACAGGAAAAAGGAGACCCAGTACTTC	CASSVDRKKETQYF
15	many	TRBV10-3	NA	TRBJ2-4	TGTGCCATCAGTGCAGGTAGAGCGGCAAGGGACATTCAGTACTTC	CAISAGRAARDIQYF
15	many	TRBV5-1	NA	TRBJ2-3	TGCGCCAGCAGCTTGGCAGACGTTAGCACAGATACGCAGTATTTT	CASSLADVSTDTQYF
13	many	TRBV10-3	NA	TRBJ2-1	TGTGCCATCAGTGGGCGGAAAGGCAATGAGCAGTTCTTC	CAISGRKGNEQFF
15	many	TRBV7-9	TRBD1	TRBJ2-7	TGTGCCAGCAGCTACCGAGGTGGGACAGGGGACGAGCAGTACTTC	CASSYRGGTGDEQYF
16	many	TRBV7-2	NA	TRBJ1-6	TGTGCCAGCAGCTTAGCTGGGGTCGGGGATAATTCACCCCTCCACTTT	CASSLAGVGDNSPLHF
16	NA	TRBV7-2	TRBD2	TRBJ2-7	TGTGCCAGCAGCTTAGCTGCAAGGGGCGGGAGAGGCGAGCAGTACTTC	CASSLAARGGRGEQYF
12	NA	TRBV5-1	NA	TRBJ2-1	TGCGCCAGCAGAGGGTTCGACAATGAGCAGTTCTTC	CASRGFDNEQFF
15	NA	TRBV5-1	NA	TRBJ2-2	TGCGCCAGCAGCTCGGGCCCTAGTGATGCCGGGGAGCTGTTTTTT	CASSSGPSDAGELFF
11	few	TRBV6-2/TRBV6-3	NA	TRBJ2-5	TGTGCCAGCGTCCAGCAAGAGACCCAGTACTTC	CASVQQETQYF
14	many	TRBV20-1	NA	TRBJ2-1	TGCAGTGCTACCCGGACTGGCTCCTACAATGAGCAGTTCTTC	CSATRTGSYNEQFF
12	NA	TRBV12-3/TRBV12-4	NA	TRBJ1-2	TGTGCCAGCAGGAGTGGGGTTGTTGGCTACACCTTC	CASRSGVVGYTF